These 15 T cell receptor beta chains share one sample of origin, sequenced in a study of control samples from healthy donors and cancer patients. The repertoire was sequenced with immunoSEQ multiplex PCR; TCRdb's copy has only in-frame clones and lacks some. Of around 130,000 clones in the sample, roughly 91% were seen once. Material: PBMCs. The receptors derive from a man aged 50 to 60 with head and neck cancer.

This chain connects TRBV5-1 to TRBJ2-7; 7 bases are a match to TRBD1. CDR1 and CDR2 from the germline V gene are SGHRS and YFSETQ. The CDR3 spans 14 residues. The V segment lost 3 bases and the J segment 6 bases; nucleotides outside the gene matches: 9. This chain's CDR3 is CASSSTTGSLEQYF. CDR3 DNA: TGCGCCAGCAGCTCAACGACAGGGTCCCTCGAGCAGTACTTC.

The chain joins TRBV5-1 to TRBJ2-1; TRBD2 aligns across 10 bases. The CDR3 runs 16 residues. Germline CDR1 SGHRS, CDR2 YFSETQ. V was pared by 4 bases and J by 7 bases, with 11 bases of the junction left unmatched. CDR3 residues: CASSPVVLAGVNEQFF. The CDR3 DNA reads TGCGCCAGCAGCCCGGTCGTGCTAGCGGGGGTGAATGAGCAGTTCTTC.

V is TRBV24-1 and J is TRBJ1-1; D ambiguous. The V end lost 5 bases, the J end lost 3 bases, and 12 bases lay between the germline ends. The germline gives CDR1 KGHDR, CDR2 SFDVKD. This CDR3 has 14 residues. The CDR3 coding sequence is TGTGCCACCAGTGGAAGGTCTACGGACACTGAAGCTTTCTTT. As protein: CATSGRSTDTEAFF.

The CDR3 bases are TGCGCCAGCAGCTTGGACAGGGAAGGCTACACCTTC. This encodes CASSLDREGYTF. J is TRBJ1-2 and V is TRBV5-1, with D tentatively TRBD1 (6 bases). CDR3 length equals 12 residues. V was cut by 0 bases and J by 8 bases, with 8 bases left in between. Germline assignment: CDR1 SGHRS and CDR2 YFSETQ.

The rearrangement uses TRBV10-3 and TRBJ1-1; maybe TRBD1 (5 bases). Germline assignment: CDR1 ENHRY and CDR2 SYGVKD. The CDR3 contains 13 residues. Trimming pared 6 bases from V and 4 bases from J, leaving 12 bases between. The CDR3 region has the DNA TGTGCCATCAGCCAGGGTCGGGGCACTGAAGCTTTCTTT. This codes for CAISQGRGTEAFF.

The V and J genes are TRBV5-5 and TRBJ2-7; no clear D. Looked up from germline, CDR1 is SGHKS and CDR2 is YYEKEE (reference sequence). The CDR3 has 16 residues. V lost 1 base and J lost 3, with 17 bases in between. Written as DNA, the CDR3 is TGTGCCAGCAGCTTGCTTCCCTTGTCCGGAAACTACGAGCAGTACTTC. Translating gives CASSLLPLSGNYEQYF.

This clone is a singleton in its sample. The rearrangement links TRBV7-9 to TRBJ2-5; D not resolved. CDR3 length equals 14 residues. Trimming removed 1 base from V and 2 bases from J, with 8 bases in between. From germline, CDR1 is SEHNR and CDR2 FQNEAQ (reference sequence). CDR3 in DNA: TGTGCCAGCAGCTTAGAATGGAAACAAGAGACCCAGTACTTC. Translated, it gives CASSLEWKQETQYF.

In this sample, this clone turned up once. The CDR3 region is CAWTTTNTGELFF. The CDR3 DNA is TGTGCCTGGACAACCACGAACACCGGGGAGCTGTTTTTT. V usage is TRBV30 and J usage is TRBJ2-2; unclear D gene. This CDR3 is built from 13 residues. V lost 4 bases, J lost 0 bases, and 6 bases lay in between. CDR1 is GTSNPN, CDR2 SVGIG, per germline (reference sequence).

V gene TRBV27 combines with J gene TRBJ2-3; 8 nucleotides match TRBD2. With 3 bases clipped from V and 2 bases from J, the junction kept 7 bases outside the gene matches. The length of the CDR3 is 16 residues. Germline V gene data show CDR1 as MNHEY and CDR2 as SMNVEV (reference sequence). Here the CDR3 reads CASSFIAGGFTDTQYF. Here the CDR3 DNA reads TGTGCCAGCAGTTTTATTGCGGGGGGCTTCACAGATACGCAGTATTTT.

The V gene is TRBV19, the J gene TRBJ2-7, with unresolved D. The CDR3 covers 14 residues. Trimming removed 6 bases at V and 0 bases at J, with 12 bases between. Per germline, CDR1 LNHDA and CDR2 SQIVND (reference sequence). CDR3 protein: CASRKDYSSYEQYF. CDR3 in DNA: TGTGCCAGTAGAAAGGATTATAGCTCCTACGAGCAGTACTTC.

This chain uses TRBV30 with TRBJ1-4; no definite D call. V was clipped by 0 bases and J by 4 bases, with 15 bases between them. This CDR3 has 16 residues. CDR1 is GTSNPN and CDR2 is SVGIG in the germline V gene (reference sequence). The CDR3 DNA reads TGTGCCTGGAGTGTAGGGCGGCTGATCAGTAATGAAAAACTGTTTTTT. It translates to CAWSVGRLISNEKLFF.

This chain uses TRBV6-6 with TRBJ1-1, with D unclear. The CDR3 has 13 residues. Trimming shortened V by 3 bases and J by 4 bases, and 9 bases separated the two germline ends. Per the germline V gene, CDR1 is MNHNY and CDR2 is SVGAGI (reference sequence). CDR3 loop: CASSYPSGTEAFF. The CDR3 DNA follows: TGTGCCAGCAGTTATCCCAGCGGCACTGAAGCTTTCTTT.

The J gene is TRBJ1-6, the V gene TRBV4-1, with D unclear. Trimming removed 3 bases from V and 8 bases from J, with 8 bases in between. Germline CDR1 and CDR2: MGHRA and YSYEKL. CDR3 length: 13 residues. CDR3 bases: TGCGCCAGCAGCCAGGAAGGGTATTCACCCCTCCACTTT. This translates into CASSQEGYSPLHF.

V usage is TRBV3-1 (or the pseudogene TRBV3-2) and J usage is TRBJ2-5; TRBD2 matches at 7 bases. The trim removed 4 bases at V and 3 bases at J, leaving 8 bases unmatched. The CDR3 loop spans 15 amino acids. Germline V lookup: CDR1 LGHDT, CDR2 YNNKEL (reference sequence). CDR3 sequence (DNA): TGTGCCAGCAGCCCCTCCTATGCGGGGGAAGAGACCCAGTACTTC. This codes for CASSPSYAGEETQYF.

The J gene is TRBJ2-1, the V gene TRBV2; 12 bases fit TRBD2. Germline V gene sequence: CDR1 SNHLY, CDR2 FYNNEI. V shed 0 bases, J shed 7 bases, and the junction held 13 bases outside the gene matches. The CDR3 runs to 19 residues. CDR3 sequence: CASSEAVWTSGKKQNEQFF. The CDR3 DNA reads TGTGCCAGCAGTGAAGCGGTTTGGACTAGCGGGAAAAAGCAGAATGAGCAGTTCTTC.